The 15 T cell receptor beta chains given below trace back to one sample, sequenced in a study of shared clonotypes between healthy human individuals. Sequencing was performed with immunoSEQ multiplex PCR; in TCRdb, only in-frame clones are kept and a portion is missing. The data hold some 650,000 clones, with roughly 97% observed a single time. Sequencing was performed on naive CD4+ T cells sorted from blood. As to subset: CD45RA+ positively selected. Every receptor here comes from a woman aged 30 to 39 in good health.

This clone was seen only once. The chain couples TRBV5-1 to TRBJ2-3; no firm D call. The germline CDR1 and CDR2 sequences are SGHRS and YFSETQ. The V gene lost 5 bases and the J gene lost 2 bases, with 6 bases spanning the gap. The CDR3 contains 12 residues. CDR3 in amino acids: CASRVNTDTQYF. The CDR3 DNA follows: TGCGCCAGCAGAGTCAACACAGATACGCAGTATTTT.

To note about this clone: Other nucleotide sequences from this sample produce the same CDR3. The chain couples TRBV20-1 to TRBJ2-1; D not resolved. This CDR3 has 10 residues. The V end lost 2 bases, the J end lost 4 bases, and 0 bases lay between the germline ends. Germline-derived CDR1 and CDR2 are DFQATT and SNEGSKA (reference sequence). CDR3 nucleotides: TGCAGTGCTAGATACAATGAGCAGTTCTTC. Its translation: CSARYNEQFF.

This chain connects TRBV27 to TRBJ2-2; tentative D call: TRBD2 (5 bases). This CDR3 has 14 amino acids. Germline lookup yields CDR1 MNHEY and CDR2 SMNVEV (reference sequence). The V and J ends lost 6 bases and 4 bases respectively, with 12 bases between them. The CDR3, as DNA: TGTGCCAGCAGCCGGGGTTCGAGCACCGGGGAGCTGTTTTTT. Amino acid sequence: CASSRGSSTGELFF.

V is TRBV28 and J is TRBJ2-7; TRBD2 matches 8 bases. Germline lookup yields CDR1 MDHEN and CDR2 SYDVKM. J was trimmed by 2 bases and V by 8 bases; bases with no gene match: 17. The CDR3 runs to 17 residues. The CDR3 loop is CASATGGAGVITYEQYF. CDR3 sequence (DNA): TGTGCCAGCGCCACGGGGGGAGCGGGAGTTATTACCTACGAGCAGTACTTC. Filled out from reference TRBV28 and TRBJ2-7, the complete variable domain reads DVKVTQSSRYLVKRTGEKVFLECVQDMDHENMFWYRQDPGLGLRLIYFSYDVKMKEKGDIPEGYSVSREKKERFSLILESASTNQTSMYLCASATGGAGVITYEQYFGPGTRLTVT.

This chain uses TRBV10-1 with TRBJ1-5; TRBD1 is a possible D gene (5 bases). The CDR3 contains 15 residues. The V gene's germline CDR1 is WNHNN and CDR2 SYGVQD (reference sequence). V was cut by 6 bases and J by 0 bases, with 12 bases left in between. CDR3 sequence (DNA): TGCGCCAGCAGGGATCGACAGAATAGCAATCAGCCCCAGCATTTT. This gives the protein CASRDRQNSNQPQHF.

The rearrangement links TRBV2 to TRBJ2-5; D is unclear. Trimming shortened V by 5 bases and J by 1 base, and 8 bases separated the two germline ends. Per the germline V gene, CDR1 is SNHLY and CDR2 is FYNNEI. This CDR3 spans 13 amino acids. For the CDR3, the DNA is TGTGCCAGCAGTTGGGCCCCCCAAGAGACCCAGTACTTC. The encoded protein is CASSWAPQETQYF.

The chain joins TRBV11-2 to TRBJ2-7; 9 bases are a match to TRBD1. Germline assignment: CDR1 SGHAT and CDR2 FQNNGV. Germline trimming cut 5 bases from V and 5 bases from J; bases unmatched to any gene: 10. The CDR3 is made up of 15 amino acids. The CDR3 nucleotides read TGTGCCAGCAGCCCCAGGGACAGGGCATCGAACGAGCAGTACTTC. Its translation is CASSPRDRASNEQYF.

The CDR3, as DNA: TGCGCCAGCAGCTCGGAGGGTGGGACAGGGGGCTACGAGCAGTACTTC. It codes for CASSSEGGTGGYEQYF. The rearrangement uses TRBV5-1 and TRBJ2-7; 11 bases map to TRBD1. CDR3 length: 16 amino acids. V was clipped by 3 bases and J by 3 bases; unmatched bases: 8. Germline CDR1 reads SGHRS; CDR2 reads YFSETQ. The full variable domain, its missing parts supplied by reference TRBV5-1 and TRBJ2-7, is KAGVTQTPRYLIKTRGQQVTLSCSPISGHRSVSWYQQTPGQGLQFLFEYFSETQRNKGNFPGRFSGRQFSNSRSEMNVSTLELGDSALYLCASSSEGGTGGYEQYFGPGTRLTVT.

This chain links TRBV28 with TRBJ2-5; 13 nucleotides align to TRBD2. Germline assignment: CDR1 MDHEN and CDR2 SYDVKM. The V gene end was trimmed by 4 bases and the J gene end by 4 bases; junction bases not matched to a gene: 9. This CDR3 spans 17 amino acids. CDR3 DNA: TGTGCCAGCAGTTCCGAGACTAGCGGGAGGCCGAGAGAGACCCAGTACTTC. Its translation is CASSSETSGRPRETQYF. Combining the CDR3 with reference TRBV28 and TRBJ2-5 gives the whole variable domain DVKVTQSSRYLVKRTGEKVFLECVQDMDHENMFWYRQDPGLGLRLIYFSYDVKMKEKGDIPEGYSVSREKKERFSLILESASTNQTSMYLCASSSETSGRPRETQYFGPGTRLLVL.

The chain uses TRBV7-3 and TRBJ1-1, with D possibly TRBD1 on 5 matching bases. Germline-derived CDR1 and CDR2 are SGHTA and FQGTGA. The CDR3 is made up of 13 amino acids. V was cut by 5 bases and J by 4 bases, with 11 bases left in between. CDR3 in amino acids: CASSAPGSTEAFF. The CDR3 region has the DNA TGTGCCAGCAGCGCTCCAGGGAGCACTGAAGCTTTCTTT.

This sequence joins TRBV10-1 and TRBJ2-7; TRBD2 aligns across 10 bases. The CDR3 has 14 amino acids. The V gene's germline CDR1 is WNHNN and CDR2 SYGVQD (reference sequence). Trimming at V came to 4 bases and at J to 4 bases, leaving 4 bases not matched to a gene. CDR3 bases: TGCGCCAGCAGTGTCTCTAGCGGGAGTTACGAGCAGTACTTC. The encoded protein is CASSVSSGSYEQYF.

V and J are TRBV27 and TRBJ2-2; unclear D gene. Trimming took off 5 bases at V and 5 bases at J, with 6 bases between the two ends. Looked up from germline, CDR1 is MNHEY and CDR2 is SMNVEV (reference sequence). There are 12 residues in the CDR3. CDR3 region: CASSKGTGELFF. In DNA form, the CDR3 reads TGTGCCAGCAGTAAAGGGACCGGGGAGCTGTTTTTT.

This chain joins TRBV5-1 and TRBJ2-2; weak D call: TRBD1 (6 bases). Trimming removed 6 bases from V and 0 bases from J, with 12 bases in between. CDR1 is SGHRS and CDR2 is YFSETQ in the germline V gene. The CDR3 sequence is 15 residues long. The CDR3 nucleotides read TGCGCCAGCACCTGGGACACGTCGAACACCGGGGAGCTGTTTTTT. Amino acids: CASTWDTSNTGELFF.

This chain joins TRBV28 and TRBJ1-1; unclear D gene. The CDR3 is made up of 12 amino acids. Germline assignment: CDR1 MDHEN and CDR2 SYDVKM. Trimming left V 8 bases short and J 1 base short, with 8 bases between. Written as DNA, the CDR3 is TGTGCCAGCCGCCGATGGAACACTGAAGCTTTCTTT. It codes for CASRRWNTEAFF.

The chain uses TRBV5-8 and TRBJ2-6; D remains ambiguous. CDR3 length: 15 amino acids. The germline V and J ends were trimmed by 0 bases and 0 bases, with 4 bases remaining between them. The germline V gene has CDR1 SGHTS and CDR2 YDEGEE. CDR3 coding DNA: TGTGCCAGCAGCTTGGGTCACTCTGGGGCCAACGTCCTGACTTTC. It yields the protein CASSLGHSGANVLTF. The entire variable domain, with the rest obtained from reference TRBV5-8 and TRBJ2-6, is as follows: EAGVTQSPTHLIKTRGQQATLRCSPISGHTSVYWYQQALGLGLQFLLWYDEGEERNRGNFPPRFSGRQFPNYSSELNVNALELEDSALYLCASSLGHSGANVLTFGAGSRLTVL.